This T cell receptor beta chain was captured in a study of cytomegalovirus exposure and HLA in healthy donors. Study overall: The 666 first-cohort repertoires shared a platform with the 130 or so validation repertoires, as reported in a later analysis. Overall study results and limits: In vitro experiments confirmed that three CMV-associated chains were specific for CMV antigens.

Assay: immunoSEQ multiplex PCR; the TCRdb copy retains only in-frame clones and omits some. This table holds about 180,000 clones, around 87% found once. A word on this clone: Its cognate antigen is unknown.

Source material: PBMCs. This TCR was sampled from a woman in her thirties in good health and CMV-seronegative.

In nucleotides, the CDR3 is TGTGCCAGCAGTTGGACAGCGTTAAATCAGCCCCAGCATTTT. Amino acids: CASSWTALNQPQHF. The chain links TRBV2 to TRBJ1-5, with a weak D call TRBD1 (6 bases). Germline V gives CDR1 SNHLY, CDR2 FYNNEI. The V and J ends lost 5 bases and 4 bases respectively, with 12 bases between them. CDR3 length equals 14 residues.